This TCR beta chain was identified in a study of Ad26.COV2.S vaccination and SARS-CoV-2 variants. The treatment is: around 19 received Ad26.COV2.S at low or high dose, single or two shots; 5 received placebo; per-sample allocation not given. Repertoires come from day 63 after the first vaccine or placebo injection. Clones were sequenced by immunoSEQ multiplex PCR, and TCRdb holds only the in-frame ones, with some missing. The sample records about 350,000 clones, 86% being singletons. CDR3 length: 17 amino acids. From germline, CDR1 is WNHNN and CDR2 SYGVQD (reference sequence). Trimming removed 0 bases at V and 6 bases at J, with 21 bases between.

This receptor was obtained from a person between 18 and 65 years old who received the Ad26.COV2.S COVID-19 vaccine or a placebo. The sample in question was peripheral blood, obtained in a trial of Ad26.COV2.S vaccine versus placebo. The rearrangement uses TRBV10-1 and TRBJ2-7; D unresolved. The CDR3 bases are TGCGCCAGCAGTGAGTCGACTCTGGGCGGACCGCGGAGCGAGCAGTACTTC. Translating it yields CASSESTLGGPRSEQYF.